This TCR beta chain stems from a study of cytomegalovirus exposure and HLA in healthy donors. Study findings and constraints: In a later analysis, at a false discovery rate of 0.05, under 20,000 TCR beta sequences were associated with HLA alleles. Most subjects had HLA-A and HLA-B alleles reportedly predicted accurately by TCR beta sequences.

V was cut by 0 bases and J by 4 bases, with 12 bases left in between. Germline assignment: CDR1 SGDLS and CDR2 YYNGEE. The length of the CDR3 is 15 residues. The study ran its PCR with 60 Vbeta and 13 Jbeta primers. TCRdb's table, derived via immunoSEQ multiplex PCR, lists solely in-frame clones and lacks some. This sample has 110,000 to 150,000 clones, with about three quarters found just once. As regards this clone: Its antigen remains unknown.

This TCR derives from a male donor in good health and CMV-seronegative. This chain joins TRBV9 and TRBJ2-3; weak D call: TRBD2 (5 bases). The specimen was PBMCs. The CDR3 DNA is TGTGCCAGCAGCGTAGACGGGGTTCGAGCAGATACGCAGTATTTT. Protein product: CASSVDGVRADTQYF.